The entry below gives a single T cell receptor beta chain sequence along with its context. Trimming removed 3 bases from V and 0 bases from J; junction bases left unmatched: 8. The germline CDR1 and CDR2 sequences are GTSNPN and SVGIG (reference sequence). CDR3 size: 16 residues. This entry comes from a study of control samples from healthy donors and cancer patients. Sequenced by immunoSEQ multiplex PCR; TCRdb stores in-frame clones only, minus some. The table includes 150,000 to 200,000 clones, 90% to 95% detected once. The V call is TRBV30, the J call TRBJ2-3; 8 nucleotides align to TRBD1. The sample consisted of blood. This TCR derives from a young man in good health. The chain's CDR3 is CAWSFGTGGSTDTQYF. The CDR3 DNA is TGTGCCTGGAGCTTCGGGACAGGTGGTAGCACAGATACGCAGTATTTT.